The clone carrying this T cell receptor beta chain has a handful of counts. The antigen is not known. Germline V CDR1 and CDR2: SGHRS, YFSETQ. The CDR3 totals 16 residues. Trimming stripped 4 bases from V and 0 bases from J, with 15 bases between. Through template switching, a universal primer site was introduced, and the cDNA contained unique molecular identifiers. TCRdb ran MiXCR on the 5' RACE reads and lists one entry per CDR3 protein. This table has 1.5 million to 2 million distinct CDR3 sequences, about 32% appearing once. The data derive from a study of identical twins. General observations from the study: The abundant beta clonotypes from cord blood had fewer insertions, and memory repertoires had none of this.

The sequencing sample was made of cord blood. The receptor's source is a newborn girl in good health. The chain employs TRBV5-1 and TRBJ2-3; no reliable D call. The CDR3: CASSPWTVLSTDTQYF. CDR3 nucleotide sequence: TGCGCCAGCAGCCCCTGGACGGTCCTTAGCACAGATACGCAGTATTTT.